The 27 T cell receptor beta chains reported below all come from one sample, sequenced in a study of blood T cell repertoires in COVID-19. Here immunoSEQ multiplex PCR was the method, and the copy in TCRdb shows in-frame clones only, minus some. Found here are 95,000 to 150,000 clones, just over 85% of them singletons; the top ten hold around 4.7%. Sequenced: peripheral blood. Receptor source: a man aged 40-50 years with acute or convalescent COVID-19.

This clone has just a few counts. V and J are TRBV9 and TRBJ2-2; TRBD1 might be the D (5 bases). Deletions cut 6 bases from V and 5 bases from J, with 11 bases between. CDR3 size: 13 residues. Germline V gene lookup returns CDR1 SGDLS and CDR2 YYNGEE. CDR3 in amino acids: CASKKQETGELFF. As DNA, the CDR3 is TGTGCCAGCAAAAAACAGGAAACCGGGGAGCTGTTTTTT.

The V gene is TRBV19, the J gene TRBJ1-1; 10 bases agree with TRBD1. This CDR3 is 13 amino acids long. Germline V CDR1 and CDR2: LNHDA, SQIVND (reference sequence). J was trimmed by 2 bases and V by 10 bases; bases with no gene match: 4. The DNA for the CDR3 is TGTGCCACCGAGACAGGGGGCAACACTGAAGCTTTCTTT. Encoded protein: CATETGGNTEAFF.

The CDR3 protein is CASRKNRSEQYF. CDR3 DNA sequence: TGTGCCAGCAGAAAGAATAGAAGCGAGCAGTACTTC. This chain links TRBV7-9 with TRBJ2-7; D remains ambiguous. CDR1 and CDR2 from the germline V gene are SEHNR and FQNEAQ (reference sequence). Trimming removed 6 bases at V and 6 bases at J, with 12 bases between. The CDR3 is 12 residues long.

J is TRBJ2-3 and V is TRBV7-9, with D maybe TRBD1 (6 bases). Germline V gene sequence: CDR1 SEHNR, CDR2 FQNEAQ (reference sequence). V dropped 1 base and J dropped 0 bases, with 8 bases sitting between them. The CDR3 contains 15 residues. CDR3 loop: CASSLGTVSTDTQYF. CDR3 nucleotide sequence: TGTGCCAGCAGCTTAGGGACAGTAAGCACAGATACGCAGTATTTT.

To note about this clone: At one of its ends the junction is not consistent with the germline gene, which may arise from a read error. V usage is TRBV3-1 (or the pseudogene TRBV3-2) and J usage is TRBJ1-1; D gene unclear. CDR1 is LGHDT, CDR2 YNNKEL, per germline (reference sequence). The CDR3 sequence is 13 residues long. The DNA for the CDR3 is TGTGCCAGCAGCCAAGGGAGGAACAGTGAAGCTTTCTTT. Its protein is CASSQGRNSEAFF.

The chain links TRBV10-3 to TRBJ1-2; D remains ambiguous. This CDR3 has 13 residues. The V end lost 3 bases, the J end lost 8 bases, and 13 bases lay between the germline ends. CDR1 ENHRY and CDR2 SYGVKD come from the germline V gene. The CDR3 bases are TGTGCCATCAGTGAAAATGAGGCCGACGGCTACACCTTC. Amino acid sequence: CAISENEADGYTF.

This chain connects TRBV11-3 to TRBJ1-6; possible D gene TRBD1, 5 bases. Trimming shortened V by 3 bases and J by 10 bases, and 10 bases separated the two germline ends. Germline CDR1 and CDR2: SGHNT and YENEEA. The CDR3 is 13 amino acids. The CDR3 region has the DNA TGTGCCAGCAGCTTCGGGGGTATATCACCCCTCCACTTT. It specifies CASSFGGISPLHF. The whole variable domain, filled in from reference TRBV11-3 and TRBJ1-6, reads EAGVVQSPRYKIIEKKQPVAFWCNPISGHNTLYWYLQNLGQGPELLIRYENEEAVDDSQLPKDRFSAERLKGVDSTLKIQPAELGDSAVYLCASSFGGISPLHFGNGTRLTVT.

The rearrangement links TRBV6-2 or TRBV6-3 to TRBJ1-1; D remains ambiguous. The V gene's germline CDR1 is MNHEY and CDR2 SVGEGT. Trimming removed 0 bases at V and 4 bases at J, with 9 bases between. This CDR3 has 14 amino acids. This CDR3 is CASSYSGSSTEAFF. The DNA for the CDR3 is TGTGCCAGCAGTTACTCCGGGTCGTCCACTGAAGCTTTCTTT.

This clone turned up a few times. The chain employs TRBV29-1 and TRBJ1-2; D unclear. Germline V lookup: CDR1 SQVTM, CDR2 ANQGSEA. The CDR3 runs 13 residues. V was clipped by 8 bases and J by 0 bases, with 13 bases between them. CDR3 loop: CSSAGDSNYGYTF. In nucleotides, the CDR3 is TGCAGCTCGGCGGGAGATTCTAACTATGGCTACACCTTC.

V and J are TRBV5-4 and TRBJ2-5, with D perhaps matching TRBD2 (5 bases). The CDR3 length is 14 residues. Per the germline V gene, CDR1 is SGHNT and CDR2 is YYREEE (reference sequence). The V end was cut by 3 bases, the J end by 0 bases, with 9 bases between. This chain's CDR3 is CASSSPGNQETQYF. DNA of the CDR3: TGTGCCAGCAGCTCGCCGGGAAACCAAGAGACCCAGTACTTC.

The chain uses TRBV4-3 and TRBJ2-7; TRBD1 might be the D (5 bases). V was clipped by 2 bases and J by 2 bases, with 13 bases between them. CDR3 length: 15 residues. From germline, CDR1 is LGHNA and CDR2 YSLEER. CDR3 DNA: TGCGCCAGCAGCCAATATAGGACAATGACCTACGAGCAGTACTTC. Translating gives CASSQYRTMTYEQYF.

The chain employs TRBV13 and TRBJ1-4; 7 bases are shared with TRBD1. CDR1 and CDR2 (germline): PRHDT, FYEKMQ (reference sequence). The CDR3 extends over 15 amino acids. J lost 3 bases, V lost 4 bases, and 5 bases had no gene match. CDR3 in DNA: TGTGCCAGCAGCTCCTACAGGGGTGCTAATGAAAAACTGTTTTTT. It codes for CASSSYRGANEKLFF.

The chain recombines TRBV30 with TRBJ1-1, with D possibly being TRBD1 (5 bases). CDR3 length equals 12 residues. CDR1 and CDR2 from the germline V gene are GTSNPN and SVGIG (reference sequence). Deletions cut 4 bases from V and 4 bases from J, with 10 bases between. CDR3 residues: CAWNRRGTEAFF. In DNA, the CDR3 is TGTGCCTGGAACAGGCGGGGCACTGAAGCTTTCTTT.

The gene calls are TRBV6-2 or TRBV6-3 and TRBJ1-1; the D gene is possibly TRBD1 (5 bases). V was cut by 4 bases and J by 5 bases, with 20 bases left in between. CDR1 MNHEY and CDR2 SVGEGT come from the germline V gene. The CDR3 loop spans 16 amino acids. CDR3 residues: CASSSTLPGGSTEAFF. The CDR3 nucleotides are TGTGCCAGCAGTTCGACCCTGCCGGGGGGAAGTACTGAAGCTTTCTTT.

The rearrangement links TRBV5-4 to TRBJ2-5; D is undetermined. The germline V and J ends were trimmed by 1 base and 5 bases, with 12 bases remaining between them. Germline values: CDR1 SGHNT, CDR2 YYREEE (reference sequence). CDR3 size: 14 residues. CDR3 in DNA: TGTGCCAGCAGCTTGAGTTCCGACGGGGAGACCCAGTACTTC. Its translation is CASSLSSDGETQYF.

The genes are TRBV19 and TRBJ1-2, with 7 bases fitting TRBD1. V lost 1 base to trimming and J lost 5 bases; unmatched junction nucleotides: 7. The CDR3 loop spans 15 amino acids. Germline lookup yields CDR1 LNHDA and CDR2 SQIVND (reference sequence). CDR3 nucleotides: TGTGCCAGTAGTATAGCGGCACAGGGGAATTATGGCTACACCTTC. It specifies CASSIAAQGNYGYTF.

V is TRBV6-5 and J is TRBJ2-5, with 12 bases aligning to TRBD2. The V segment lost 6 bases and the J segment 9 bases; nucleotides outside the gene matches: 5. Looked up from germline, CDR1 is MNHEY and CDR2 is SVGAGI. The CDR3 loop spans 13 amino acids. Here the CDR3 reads CASSGLAGTAQYF. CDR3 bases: TGTGCCAGCAGCGGACTAGCGGGGACGGCCCAGTACTTC.

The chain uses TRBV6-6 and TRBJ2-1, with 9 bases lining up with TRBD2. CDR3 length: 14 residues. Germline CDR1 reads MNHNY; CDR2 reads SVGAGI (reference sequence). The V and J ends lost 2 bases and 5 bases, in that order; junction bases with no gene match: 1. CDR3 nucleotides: TGTGCCAGCAGTTACCCTAGCGGGGACAATGAGCAGTTCTTC. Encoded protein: CASSYPSGDNEQFF.

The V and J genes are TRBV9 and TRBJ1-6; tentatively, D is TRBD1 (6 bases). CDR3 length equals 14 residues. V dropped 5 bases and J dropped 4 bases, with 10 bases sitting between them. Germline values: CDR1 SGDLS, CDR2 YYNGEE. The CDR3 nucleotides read TGTGCCAGCAGAAAGGGGGGGTATAATTCACCCCTCCACTTT. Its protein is CASRKGGYNSPLHF. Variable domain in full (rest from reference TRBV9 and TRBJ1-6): DSGVTQTPKHLITATGQRVTLRCSPRSGDLSVYWYQQSLDQGLQFLIQYYNGEERAKGNILERFSAQQFPDLHSELNLSSLELGDSALYFCASRKGGYNSPLHFGNGTRLTVT.

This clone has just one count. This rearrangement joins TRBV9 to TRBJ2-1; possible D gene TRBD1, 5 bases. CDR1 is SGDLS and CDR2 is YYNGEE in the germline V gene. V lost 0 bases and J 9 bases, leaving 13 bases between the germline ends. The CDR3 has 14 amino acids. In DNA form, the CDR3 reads TGTGCCAGCAGCGTAGTAATGGGGCACGGTGAGCAGTTCTTC. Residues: CASSVVMGHGEQFF.

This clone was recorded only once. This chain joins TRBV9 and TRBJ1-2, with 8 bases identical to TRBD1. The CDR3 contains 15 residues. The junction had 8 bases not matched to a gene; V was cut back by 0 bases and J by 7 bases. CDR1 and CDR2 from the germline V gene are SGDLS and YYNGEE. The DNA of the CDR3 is TGTGCCAGCAGCGTAGGTTGGACAGGGATAGGTGGCTACACCTTC. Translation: CASSVGWTGIGGYTF.

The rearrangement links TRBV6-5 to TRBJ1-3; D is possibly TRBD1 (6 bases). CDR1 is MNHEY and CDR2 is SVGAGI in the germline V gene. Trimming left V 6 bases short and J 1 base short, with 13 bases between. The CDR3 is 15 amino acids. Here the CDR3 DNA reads TGTGCCAGCAGGGACAGTTTCGGTTCTGGAAACACCATATATTTT. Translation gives CASRDSFGSGNTIYF.

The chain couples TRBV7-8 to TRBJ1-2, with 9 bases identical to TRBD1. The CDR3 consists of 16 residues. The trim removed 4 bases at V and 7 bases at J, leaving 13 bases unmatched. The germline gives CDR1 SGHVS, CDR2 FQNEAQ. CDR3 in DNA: TGTGCCAGCAGCTCGCCGGTGGGACAGGGTCCCTCTGGCTACACCTTC. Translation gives CASSSPVGQGPSGYTF.

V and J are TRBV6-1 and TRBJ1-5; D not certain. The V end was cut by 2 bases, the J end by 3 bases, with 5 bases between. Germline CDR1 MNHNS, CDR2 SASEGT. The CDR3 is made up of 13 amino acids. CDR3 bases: TGTGCCAGCAGTGAAAGCAACAATCAGCCCCAGCATTTT. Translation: CASSESNNQPQHF.

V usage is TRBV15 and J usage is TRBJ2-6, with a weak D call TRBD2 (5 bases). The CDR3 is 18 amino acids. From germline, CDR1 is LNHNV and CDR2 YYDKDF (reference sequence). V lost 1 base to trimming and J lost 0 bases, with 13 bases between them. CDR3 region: CATSRVSGLISGANVLTF. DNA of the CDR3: TGTGCCACCAGCAGAGTGTCTGGACTTATCTCTGGGGCCAACGTCCTGACTTTC.

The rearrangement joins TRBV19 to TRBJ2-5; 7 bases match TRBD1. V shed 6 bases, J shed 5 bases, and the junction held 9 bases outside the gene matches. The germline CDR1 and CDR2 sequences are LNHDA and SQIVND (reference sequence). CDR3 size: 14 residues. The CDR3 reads CASSNRGVLETQYF. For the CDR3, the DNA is TGTGCCAGTAGCAACAGGGGCGTCCTCGAGACCCAGTACTTC.

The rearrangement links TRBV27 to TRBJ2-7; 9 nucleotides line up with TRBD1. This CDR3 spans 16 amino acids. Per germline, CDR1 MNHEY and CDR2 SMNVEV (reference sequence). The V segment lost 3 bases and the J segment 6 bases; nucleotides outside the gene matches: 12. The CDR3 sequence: CASSFLSGTGYSEQYF. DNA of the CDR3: TGTGCCAGCAGTTTCTTATCCGGGACAGGGTATAGCGAGCAGTACTTC.